This is a list of T cell receptor beta chains from one sample in a study of CD8+ T cells in alopecia areata. Sequencing was performed with immunoSEQ multiplex PCR; in TCRdb, only in-frame clones are kept and a portion is missing. The data show about 90,000 clones, with around 47% seen just once and about 17% held by the top ten. Source: CD8+ T cells sorted from blood, taken at week 24, from a patient treated with tofacitinib. The receptor set was obtained from a human donor with alopecia areata. CDR3s include the opening cysteine and the closing phenylalanine or tryptophan.

v_call,j_call,cdr3_aa
TRBV7-2,TRBJ1-2,CASSPGAYYGYTF
TRBV12-5,TRBJ2-6,CASGYGANVLTF
TRBV29-1,TRBJ1-1,CSVIGTENTEAFF
TRBV6-6,TRBJ1-1,CASSPRDGEAFF
TRBV5-1,TRBJ2-5,CASSRLPQGGKTQYF
TRBV9,TRBJ2-1,CASSVSSGEYNEQFF
TRBV9,TRBJ2-2,CASSIPTRQENTGELFF
TRBV7-8,TRBJ2-7,CASSLSSAGALHEQYF
TRBV10-3,TRBJ2-4,CAISPTASPELAKNIQYF
TRBV6-5,TRBJ1-1,CASSLTLNTEAFF
TRBV5-1,TRBJ2-1,CASSYIQGGRLAGGYDEQFF
TRBV30,TRBJ1-1,CAWSSTGRHMNTEAFF
TRBV11-2,TRBJ2-7,CASSLVPPDLSVAGYEQYF
TRBV6-5,TRBJ2-7,CASSIDRNPAYEQYF
TRBV27,TRBJ1-5,CASSPRGSNQPQHF
TRBV9,TRBJ2-7,CASSAQLAGDPGYEQYF
TRBV30,TRBJ2-3,CAWSPGTSGSDTQYF
TRBV6-5,TRBJ2-5,CASSYTERAETQYF
TRBV29-1,TRBJ2-2,CSVLGTDNTGELFF
TRBV11-2,TRBJ1-1,CASSQGGGVGTEAFF
TRBV30,TRBJ1-1,CAWRGQGANTEAFF
TRBV7-9,TRBJ2-5,CASSSPSGQETQYF
TRBV7-2,TRBJ2-5,CASSFLSGRAGETQYF
TRBV5-1,TRBJ2-7,CASSLAPAGIYEQYF
TRBV9,TRBJ1-1,CASSVGTGNTEAFF
TRBV29-1,TRBJ2-1,CSVENSGRYNEQFF
TRBV5-1,TRBJ2-7,CASSPGQGLYEQYF